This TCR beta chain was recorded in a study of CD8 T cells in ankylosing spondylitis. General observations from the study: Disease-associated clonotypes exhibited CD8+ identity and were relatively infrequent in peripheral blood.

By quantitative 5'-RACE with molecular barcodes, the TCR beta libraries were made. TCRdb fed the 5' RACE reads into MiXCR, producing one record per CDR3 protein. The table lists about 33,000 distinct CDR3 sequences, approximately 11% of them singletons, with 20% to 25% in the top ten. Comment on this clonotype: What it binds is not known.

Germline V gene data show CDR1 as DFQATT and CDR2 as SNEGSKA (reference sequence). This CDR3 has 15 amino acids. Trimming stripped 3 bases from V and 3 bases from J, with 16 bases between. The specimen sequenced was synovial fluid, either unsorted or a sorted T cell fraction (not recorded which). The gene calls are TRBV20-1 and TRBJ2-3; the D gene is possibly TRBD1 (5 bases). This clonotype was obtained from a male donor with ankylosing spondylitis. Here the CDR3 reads CSASQGTETTDTQYF. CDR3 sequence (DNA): TGCAGTGCTAGCCAGGGAACGGAGACAACAGATACGCAGTATTTT.